This T cell receptor (beta chain) was retrieved from a study of blood T cells in healthy people across ages. Overall study results and limits: Older individuals had lower TCR beta diversity per million T cells (the decline was roughly linear).

Samples each had at least 5.5 micrograms of total RNA extracted. For this clonotype: Its target is not known. A clone one base away is much larger, so this may be a read error.

Primers used in a second PCR of about 7 to 11 cycles were a sample-barcoded 5' primer and a J-beta primer mix. From the 5' RACE reads, TCRdb called clonotypes with MiXCR, one entry per CDR3 protein. The sample comprises 600,000 or so distinct CDR3 sequences, about 30% of which are singletons, and 15% to 17% rests with the top ten. V lost 4 bases to trimming and J lost 11 bases, with 23 bases between them. This CDR3 contains 14 residues. Germline-derived CDR1 and CDR2 are DFQATT and SNEGSKA (reference sequence). The sample taken for sequencing was blood. This TCR derives from a woman older than 75 in good health. The rearrangement joins TRBV20-1 to TRBJ2-5; a possible D gene is TRBD2 (6 bases). The CDR3 DNA reads as TGCAGTGCTAACCGACTAGTGAGATGTGAGGAGCAGTACTTC. It encodes CSANRLVRCEEQYF.